This entry features one T cell receptor beta chain sequence. These data are taken from a study of T cells in Graves' hyperthyroidism and ophthalmopathy. V shed 6 bases and J shed 4 bases, with 12 bases lying between them. CDR3 length: 13 amino acids. In germline, CDR1 is SEHNR, CDR2 FQNEAQ (reference sequence). RNA transcripts provided the source from which TCR beta CDR3 regions were amplified. In the first-round RT-PCR of the TCR CDR3, the HTBI primer set was used. A single record per CDR3 protein comes from TCRdb applying MiXCR to the multiplex PCR reads. The sample carries roughly 500,000 distinct CDR3 sequences, about half recorded once.

This clonotype originated in an adult woman with Graves' disease, either hyperthyroidism or ophthalmopathy (not recorded which). The gene calls are TRBV7-9 and TRBJ1-1; D is ambiguous. Sequences were obtained from peripheral blood or thyroid tissue (not recorded which). CDR3 bases: TGTGCCAGCAGGCCCGCGGGCGCCACTGAAGCTTTCTTT. The encoded protein is CASRPAGATEAFF.